This section outlines one T cell receptor (beta chain) sequence together with its context. CDR3 size: 15 residues. Germline V lookup: CDR1 MNHEY, CDR2 SVGAGI. Trimming took 5 bases from V and 0 from J; bases not matched to a gene: 7. Methods used by the authors: The assay estimated nucleated cells by amplifying reference gene primers. Profiled with immunoSEQ multiplex PCR; TCRdb holds only in-frame clones, not every one. That table is the source of V, J and clone size, and D and trimming were worked out from the DNA. Of about 100,000 clones listed, more than 70% are singletons. This entry comes from a study of blood T cell repertoires in COVID-19. On the study more broadly: Sample material is recorded as cDNA or gDNA derived from T cells, B-cell-depleted T cells, or PBMCs.

The chain links TRBV6-5 to TRBJ2-7; 7 nucleotides agree with TRBD1. This TCR derives from a human donor in a cohort sampled during active COVID-19. The sample was peripheral blood. In DNA form, the CDR3 reads TGTGCCAGCAGTAGGACGGACAGGAGCTCCTACGAGCAGTACTTC. Protein: CASSRTDRSSYEQYF.